In its sample, the clone carrying this TCR beta chain ranks as medium-sized. A mixed TRB-A/B primer pool amplified rearranged TRB by multiplex touch-down PCR. From the multiplex PCR reads, TCRdb called clonotypes with MiXCR, one entry per CDR3 protein. The sample comprises about 11,000 distinct CDR3 sequences, 30% to 35% of which are singletons, and about 20% rests with the top ten. The data stem from a study of T cell repertoires in aging, cancer and after chemotherapy. As for the study in general: Clear clonal overlap appeared across healthy donor samples taken over several months to years.

The CDR3 length is 16 residues. Germline CDR1 is SQVTM and CDR2 is ANQGSEA. V dropped 4 bases and J dropped 0; count of bases not matched to a gene: 8. The template was genomic DNA from peripheral blood, not RNA. Sequenced sample: blood. The receptor was derived from a human donor in good health. The donor label of this sample is uncertain. V is TRBV29-1 and J is TRBJ2-3; 9 positions match TRBD2. CDR3 protein: CSVGVLAGGSTDTQYF. CDR3 nucleotides: TGCAGCGTTGGAGTACTAGCGGGCGGCAGCACAGATACGCAGTATTTT.